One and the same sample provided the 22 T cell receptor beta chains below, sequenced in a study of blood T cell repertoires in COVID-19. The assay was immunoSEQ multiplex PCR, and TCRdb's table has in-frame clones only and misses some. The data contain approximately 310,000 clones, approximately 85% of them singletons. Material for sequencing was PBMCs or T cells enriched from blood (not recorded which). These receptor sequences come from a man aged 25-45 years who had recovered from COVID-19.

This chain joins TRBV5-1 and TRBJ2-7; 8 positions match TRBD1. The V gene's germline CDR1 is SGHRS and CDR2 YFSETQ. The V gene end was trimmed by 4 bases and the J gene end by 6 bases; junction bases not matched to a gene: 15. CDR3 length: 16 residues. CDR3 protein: CASSPRTRTGRGEQYF. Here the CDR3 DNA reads TGCGCCAGCAGCCCGCGGACTCGGACAGGGAGAGGCGAGCAGTACTTC.

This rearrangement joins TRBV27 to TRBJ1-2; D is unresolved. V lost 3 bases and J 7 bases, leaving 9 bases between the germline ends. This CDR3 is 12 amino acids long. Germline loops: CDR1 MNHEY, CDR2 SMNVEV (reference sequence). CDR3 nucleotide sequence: TGTGCCAGCAGTTTTTCTGGGCTTGGCTACACCTTC. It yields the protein CASSFSGLGYTF.

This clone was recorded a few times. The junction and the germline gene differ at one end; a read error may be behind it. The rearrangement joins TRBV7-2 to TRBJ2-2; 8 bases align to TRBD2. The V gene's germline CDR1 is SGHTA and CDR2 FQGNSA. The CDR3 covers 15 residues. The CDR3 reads CASSLAGRNTGELFF. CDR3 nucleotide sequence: TGTGCCAGCAGCCTAGCGGGCCGTAACACCGGGGAGCTGTTTTTT. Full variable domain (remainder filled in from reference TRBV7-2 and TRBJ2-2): GAGVSQSPSNKVTEKGKDVELRCDPISGHTALYWYRQSLGQGLEFLIYFQGNSAPDKSGLPSDRFSAERTGGSVSTLTIQRTQQEDSAVYLCASSLAGRNTGELFFGEGSRLTVL.

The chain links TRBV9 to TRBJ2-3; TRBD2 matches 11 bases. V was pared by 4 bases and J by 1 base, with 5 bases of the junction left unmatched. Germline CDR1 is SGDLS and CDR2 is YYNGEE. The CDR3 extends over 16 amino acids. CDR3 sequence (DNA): TGTGCCAGCAGCTCCACTAGCGGGGGCGGCACAGATACGCAGTATTTT. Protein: CASSSTSGGGTDTQYF.

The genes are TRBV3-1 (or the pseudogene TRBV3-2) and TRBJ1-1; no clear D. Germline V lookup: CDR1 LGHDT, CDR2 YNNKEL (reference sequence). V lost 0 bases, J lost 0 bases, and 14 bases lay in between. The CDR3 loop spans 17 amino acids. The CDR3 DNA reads TGTGCCAGCAGCCAAGATTATCCAGGAGGGCTGAACACTGAAGCTTTCTTT. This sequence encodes CASSQDYPGGLNTEAFF.

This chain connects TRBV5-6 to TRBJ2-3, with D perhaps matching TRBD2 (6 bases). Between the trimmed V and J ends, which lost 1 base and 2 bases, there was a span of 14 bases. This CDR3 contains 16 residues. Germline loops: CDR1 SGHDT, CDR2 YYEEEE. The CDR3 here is CASSLTDQGLTDTQYF. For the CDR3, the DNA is TGTGCCAGCAGCTTGACGGATCAGGGACTCACAGATACGCAGTATTTT.

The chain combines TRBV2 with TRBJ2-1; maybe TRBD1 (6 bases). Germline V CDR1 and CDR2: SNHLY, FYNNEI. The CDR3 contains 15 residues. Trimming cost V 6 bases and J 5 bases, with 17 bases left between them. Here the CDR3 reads CASSRAYRVNNEQFF. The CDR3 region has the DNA TGTGCCAGCAGCCGAGCGTACAGGGTTAACAATGAGCAGTTCTTC. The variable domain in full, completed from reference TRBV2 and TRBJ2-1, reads EPEVTQTPSHQVTQMGQEVILRCVPISNHLYFYWYRQILGQKVEFLVSFYNNEISEKSEIFDDQFSVERPDGSNFTLKIRSTKLEDSAMYFCASSRAYRVNNEQFFGPGTRLTVL.

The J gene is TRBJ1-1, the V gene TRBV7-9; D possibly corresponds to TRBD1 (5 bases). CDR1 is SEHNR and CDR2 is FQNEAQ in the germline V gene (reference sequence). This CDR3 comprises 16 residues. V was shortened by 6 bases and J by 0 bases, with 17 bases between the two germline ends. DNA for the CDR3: TGTGCCAGCAGACAAGGTCCCGCAGGGATGAACACTGAAGCTTTCTTT. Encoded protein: CASRQGPAGMNTEAFF.

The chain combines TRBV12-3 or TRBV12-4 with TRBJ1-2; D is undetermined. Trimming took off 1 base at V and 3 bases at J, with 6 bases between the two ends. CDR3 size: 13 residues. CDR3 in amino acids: CASSLDSHYGYTF. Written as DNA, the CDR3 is TGTGCCAGCAGTTTAGACAGTCACTATGGCTACACCTTC.

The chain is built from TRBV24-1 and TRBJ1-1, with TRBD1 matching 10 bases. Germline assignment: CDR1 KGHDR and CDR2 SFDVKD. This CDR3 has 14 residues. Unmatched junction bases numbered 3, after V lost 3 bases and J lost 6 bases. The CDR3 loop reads CATSDVTGGAEAFF. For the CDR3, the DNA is TGTGCCACCAGTGATGTGACAGGGGGCGCTGAAGCTTTCTTT.

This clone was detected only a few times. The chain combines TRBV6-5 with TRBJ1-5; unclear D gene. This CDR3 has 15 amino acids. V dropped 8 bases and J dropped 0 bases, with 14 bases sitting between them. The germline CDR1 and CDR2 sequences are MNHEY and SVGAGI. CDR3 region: CASEPSLNSNQPQHF. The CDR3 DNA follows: TGTGCCAGCGAGCCCTCCTTAAATAGCAATCAGCCCCAGCATTTT.

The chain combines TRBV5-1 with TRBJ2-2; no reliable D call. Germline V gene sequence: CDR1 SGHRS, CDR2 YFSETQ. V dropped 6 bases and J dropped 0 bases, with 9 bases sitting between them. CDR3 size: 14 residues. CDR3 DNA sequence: TGCGCCAGCACCCCTATATCGAACACCGGGGAGCTGTTTTTT. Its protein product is CASTPISNTGELFF.

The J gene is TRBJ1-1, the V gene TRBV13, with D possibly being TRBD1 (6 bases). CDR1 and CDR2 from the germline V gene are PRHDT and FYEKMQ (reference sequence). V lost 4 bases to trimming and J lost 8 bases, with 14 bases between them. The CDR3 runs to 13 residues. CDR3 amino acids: CASSSSWTEEAFF. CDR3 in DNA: TGTGCCAGCAGCTCTTCTTGGACAGAAGAAGCTTTCTTT.

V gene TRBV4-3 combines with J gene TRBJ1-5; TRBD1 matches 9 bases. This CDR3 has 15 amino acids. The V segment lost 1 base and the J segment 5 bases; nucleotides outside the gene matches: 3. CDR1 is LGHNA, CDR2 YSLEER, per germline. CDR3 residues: CASSQGTGDDQPQHF. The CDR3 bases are TGCGCCAGCAGCCAAGGGACAGGGGACGATCAGCCCCAGCATTTT.

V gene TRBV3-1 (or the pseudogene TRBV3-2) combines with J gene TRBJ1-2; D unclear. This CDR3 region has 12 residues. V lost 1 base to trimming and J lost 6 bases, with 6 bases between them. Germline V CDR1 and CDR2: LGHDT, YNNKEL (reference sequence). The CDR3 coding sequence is TGTGCCAGCAGCCAAGCTCAGGATGGCTACACCTTC. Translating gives CASSQAQDGYTF.

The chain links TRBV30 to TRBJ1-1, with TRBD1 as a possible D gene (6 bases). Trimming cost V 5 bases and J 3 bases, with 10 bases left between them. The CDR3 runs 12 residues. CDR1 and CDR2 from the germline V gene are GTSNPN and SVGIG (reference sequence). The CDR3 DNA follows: TGTGCCTGGCAGACAGGATACACTGAAGCTTTCTTT. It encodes CAWQTGYTEAFF.

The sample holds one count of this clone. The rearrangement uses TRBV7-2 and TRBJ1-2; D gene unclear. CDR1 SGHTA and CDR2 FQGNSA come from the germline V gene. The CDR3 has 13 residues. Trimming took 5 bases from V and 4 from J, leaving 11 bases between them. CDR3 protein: CASSPRLSYGYTF. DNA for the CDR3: TGTGCCAGCAGCCCCAGGCTCTCCTATGGCTACACCTTC.

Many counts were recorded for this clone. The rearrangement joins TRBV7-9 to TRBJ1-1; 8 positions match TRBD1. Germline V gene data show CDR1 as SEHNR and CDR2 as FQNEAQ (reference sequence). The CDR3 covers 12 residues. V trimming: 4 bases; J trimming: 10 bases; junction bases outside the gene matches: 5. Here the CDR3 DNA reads TGTGCCAGCAGCTCATCAGGGGGCTCAGCTTTCTTT. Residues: CASSSSGGSAFF.

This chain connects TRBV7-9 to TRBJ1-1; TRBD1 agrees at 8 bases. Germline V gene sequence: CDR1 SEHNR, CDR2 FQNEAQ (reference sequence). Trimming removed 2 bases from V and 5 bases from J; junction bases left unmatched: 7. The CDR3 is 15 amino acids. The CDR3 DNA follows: TGTGCCAGCAGCTTACTTGGACAGGGAGGGACTGAAGCTTTCTTT. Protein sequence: CASSLLGQGGTEAFF.

CDR3 sequence reads: CASSQVIGGSGNTIYF. CDR3 nucleotide sequence: TGCGCCAGCAGCCAAGTCATTGGGGGGTCCGGAAACACCATATATTTT. This sequence joins TRBV4-3 and TRBJ1-3; the D gene is possibly TRBD1 (5 bases). The CDR3 is made up of 16 amino acids. Germline V gene data show CDR1 as LGHNA and CDR2 as YSLEER. V lost 1 base, J lost 4 bases, and 14 bases lay in between.

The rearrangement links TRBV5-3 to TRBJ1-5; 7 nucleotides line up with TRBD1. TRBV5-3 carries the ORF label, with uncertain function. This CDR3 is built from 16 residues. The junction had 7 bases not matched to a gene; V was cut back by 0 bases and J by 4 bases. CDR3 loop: CARSLERAGGNQPQHF. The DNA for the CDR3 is TGTGCCAGAAGCTTGGAGAGAGCAGGGGGGAATCAGCCCCAGCATTTT.

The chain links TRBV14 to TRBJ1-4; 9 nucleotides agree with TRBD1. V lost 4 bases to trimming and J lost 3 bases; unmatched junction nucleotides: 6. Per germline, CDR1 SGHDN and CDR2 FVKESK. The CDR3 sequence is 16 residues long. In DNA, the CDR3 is TGTGCCAGCAGCCGGACAGGGGTGTTGGCTAATGAAAAACTGTTTTTT. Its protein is CASSRTGVLANEKLFF. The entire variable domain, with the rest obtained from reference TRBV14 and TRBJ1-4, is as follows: EAGVTQFPSHSVIEKGQTVTLRCDPISGHDNLYWYRRVMGKEIKFLLHFVKESKQDESGMPNNRFLAERTGGTYSTLKVQPAELEDSGVYFCASSRTGVLANEKLFFGSGTQLSVL.